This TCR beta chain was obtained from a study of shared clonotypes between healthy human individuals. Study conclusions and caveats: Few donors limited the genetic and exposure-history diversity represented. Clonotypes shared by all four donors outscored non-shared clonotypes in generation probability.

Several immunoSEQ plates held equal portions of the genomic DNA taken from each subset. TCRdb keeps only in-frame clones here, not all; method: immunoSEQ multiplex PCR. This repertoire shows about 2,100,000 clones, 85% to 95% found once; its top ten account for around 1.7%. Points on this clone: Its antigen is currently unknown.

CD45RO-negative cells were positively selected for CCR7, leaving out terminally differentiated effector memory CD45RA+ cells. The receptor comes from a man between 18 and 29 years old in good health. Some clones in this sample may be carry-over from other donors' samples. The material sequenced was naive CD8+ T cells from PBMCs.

CDR3 DNA sequence: TGTGCCAGATATCCTAGCGGGACTCACGAGCAGTACTTC. This codes for CARYPSGTHEQYF. The rearrangement uses TRBV6-1 and TRBJ2-7; 9 nucleotides match TRBD2. The length of the CDR3 is 13 residues. The germline V gene encodes CDR1 MNHNS and CDR2 SASEGT. Trimming took 9 bases from V and 5 from J; bases not matched to a gene: 8.